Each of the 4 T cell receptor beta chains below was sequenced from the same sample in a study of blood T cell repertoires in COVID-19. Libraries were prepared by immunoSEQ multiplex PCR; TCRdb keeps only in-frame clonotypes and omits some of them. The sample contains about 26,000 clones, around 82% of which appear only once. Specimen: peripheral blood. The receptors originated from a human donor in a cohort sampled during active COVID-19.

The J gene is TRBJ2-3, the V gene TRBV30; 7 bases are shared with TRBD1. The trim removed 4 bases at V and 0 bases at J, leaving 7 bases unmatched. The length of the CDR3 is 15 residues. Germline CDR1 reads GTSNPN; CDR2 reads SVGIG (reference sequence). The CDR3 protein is CAWTGTAPSTDTQYF. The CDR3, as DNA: TGTGCCTGGACCGGGACAGCCCCTAGCACAGATACGCAGTATTTT.

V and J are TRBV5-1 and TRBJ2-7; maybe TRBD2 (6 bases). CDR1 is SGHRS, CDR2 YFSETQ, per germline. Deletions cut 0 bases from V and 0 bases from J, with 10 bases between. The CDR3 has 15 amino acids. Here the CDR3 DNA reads TGCGCCAGCAGCTTGGTGGAGGGCACCTCCTACGAGCAGTACTTC. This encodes CASSLVEGTSYEQYF.

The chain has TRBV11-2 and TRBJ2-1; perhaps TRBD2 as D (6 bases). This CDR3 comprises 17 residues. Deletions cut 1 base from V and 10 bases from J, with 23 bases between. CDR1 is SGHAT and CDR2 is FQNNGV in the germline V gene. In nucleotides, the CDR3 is TGTGCCAGCAGCTTAGGCATAGTAGTGACTAGTCGGGGGGAGCAGTTCTTC. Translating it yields CASSLGIVVTSRGEQFF.

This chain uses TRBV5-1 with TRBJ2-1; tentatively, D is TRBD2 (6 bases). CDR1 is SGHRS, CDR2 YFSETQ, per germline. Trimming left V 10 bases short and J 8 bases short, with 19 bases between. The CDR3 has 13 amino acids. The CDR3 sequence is CADSTTGADEQFF. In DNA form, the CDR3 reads TGCGCCGATAGCACTACGGGAGCAGATGAGCAGTTCTTC.